This T cell receptor (beta chain) was documented in a study of T cells in Graves' hyperthyroidism and ophthalmopathy. Per the germline V gene, CDR1 is MDHEN and CDR2 is SYDVKM. This CDR3 region has 14 residues. With V trimmed by 6 bases and J by 4 bases, 8 bases remained unmatched. Authors of the study amplified TCR beta CDR3 regions from RNA transcripts. Using the HTBI primer set, a first-round RT-PCR was run on the TCR CDR3. TCRdb redid the calling of the multiplex PCR reads with MiXCR, one entry per CDR3 protein. Of some 550,000 distinct CDR3 sequences in the sample, roughly 16% are singletons; the top ten hold around 3.5%.

The TCR comes from a woman aged 40 to 50 with Graves' ophthalmopathy. The chain recombines TRBV28 with TRBJ1-2, with 7 positions matching TRBD1. Sequenced material: blood. In DNA, the CDR3 is TGTGCCAGCAGATCTGGCGACAGGGTCTATGGCTACACCTTC. As protein: CASRSGDRVYGYTF.